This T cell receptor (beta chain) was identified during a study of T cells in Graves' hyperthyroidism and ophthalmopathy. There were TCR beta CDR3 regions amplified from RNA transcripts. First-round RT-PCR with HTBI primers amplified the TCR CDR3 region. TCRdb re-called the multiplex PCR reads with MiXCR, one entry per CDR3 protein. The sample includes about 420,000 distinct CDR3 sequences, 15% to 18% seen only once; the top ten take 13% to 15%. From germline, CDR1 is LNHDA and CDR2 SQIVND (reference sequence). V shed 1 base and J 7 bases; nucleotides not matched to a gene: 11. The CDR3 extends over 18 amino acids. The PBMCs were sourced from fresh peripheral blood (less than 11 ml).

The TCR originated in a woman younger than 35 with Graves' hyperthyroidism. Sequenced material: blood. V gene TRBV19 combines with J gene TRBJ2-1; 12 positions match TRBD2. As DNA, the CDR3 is TGTGCCAGTAGTATAGGGCTAGCGGGGGGGCCTAGGAGGAATGAGCAGTTCTTC. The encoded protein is CASSIGLAGGPRRNEQFF. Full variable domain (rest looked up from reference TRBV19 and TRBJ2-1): DGGITQSPKYLFRKEGQNVTLSCEQNLNHDAMYWYRQDPGQGLRLIYYSQIVNDFQKGDIAEGYSVSREKKESFPLTVTSAQKNPTAFYLCASSIGLAGGPRRNEQFFGPGTRLTVL.